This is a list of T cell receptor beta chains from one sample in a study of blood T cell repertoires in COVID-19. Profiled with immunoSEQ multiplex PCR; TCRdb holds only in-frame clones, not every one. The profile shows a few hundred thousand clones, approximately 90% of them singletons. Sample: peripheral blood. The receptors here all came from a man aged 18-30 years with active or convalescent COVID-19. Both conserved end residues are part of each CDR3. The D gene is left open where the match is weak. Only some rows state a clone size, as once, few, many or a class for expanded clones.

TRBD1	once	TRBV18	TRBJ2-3	TGTGCCAGCTCACCGAGGGACAGGGTAGTTCGTGATACGCAGTATTTT	CASSPRDRVVRDTQYF
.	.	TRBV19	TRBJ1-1	TGTGCCAGTACCCCCGGGAGGGATAACACTGAAGCTTTCTTT	CASTPGRDNTEAFF
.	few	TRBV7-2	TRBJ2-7	TGTGCCAGCAGCTTATTAATCGGGTCCAACGAGCAGTACTTC	CASSLLIGSNEQYF
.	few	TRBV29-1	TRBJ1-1	TGCAGCGCCTTGAAGTCTGACTTCCTGAACACTGAAGCTTTCTTT	CSALKSDFLNTEAFF
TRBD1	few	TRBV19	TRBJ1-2	TGTGCCAGTAGTATTAGGGACAGTTATGGCTACACCTTC	CASSIRDSYGYTF
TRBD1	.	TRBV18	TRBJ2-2	TGTGCCAGCTCTCCCCCACCTGGGACAGTAAAAAACACCGGGGAGCTGTTTTTT	CASSPPPGTVKNTGELFF
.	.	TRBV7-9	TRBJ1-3	TGTGCCAGCAGCTTCCCAGGGTCGGGAAACACCATATATTTT	CASSFPGSGNTIYF
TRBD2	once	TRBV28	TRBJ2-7	TGTGCCAGCTTTAAGCGGGGCACTTCCTACGAGCAGTACTTC	CASFKRGTSYEQYF
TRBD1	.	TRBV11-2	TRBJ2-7	TGTGCCAGCAGCTGGACCGGGACAGGGGTCAGCTACGAGCAGTACTTC	CASSWTGTGVSYEQYF
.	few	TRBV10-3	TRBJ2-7	TGTGCCATCAGTGCCAGGGAAGCCCCCTACGAGCAGTACTTC	CAISAREAPYEQYF
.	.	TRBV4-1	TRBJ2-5	TGCGCCAGCAGCCAAGAAGGGGGGGGGCGCGAGACCCAGTACTTC	CASSQEGGGRETQYF
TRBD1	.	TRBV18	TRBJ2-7	TGTGCCAGCTCACCACGAGGACAGGGTACCTACGAGCAGTACTTC	CASSPRGQGTYEQYF
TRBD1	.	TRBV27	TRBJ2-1	TGTGCCAGCAGTTGGACAGGGACCTCCTACAATGAGCAGTTCTTC	CASSWTGTSYNEQFF
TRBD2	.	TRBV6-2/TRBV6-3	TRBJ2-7	TGTGCCAGCAGTTACGGGACTAGCGGGAGTATCTACGAGCAGTACTTC	CASSYGTSGSIYEQYF
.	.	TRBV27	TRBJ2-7	TGTGCCAGCAGTTCCAGGGGGGTGAGCTCCTACGAGCAGTACTTC	CASSSRGVSSYEQYF
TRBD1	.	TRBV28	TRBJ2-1	TGTGCCAGCAGTTTGAGTGGGACAGGGGGACGGGGTGAGCAGTTCTTC	CASSLSGTGGRGEQFF
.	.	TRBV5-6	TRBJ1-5	TGTGCCAGCAGCCGTACAGGTTATAGCAATCAGCCCCAGCATTTT	CASSRTGYSNQPQHF
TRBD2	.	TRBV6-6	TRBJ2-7	TGTGCCAGCAGCCATCTAGCGGGAGGTCCCCACGAGCAGTACTTC	CASSHLAGGPHEQYF
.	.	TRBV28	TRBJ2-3	TGTGCCAGCAGTACCAGGATTACTCCACAAGATACGCAGTATTTT	CASSTRITPQDTQYF
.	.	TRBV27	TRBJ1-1	TGTGCCAGCAGTTCACAGGGATTACTCCGGAGCGCTTTCTTT	CASSSQGLLRSAFF
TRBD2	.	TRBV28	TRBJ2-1	TGTGCCAGCAGTTTAGGGACTAGCCACTACAATGAGCAGTTCTTC	CASSLGTSHYNEQFF
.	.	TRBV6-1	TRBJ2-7	TGTGCCAGCAGTGATTGGGGGGGAGTGTCGGGGACAATCTACGAGCAGTACTTC	CASSDWGGVSGTIYEQYF
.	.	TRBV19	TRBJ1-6	TGTGCCAGTACCCTGAGGGGGATTTCACCCCTCCACTTT	CASTLRGISPLHF
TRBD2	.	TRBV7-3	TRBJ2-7	TGTGCCAGCAGCAAACAAGGGACTAGCGGGAGCGGGTACGAGCAGTACTTC	CASSKQGTSGSGYEQYF
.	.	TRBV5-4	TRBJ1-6	TGTGCCAGCACCCAGGGGACGGGTCATAATTCACCCCTCCACTTT	CASTQGTGHNSPLHF
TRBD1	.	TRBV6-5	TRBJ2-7	TGTGCCAGCAGCCCGGACAGGCCCCCCTACGAGCAGTACTTC	CASSPDRPPYEQYF
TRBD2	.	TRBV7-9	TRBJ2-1	TGTGCCAGCAGCTTAGGACTAGCGGAGAAGCAGTTCTTC	CASSLGLAEKQFF
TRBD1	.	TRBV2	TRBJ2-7	TGTGCCAGCAGAAGGACAGGGGCGGTCTACGAGCAGTACTTC	CASRRTGAVYEQYF
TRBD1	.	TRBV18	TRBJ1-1	TGTGCCAGCTCACGGTCCCAGGGGGTGACTGAAGCTTTCTTT	CASSRSQGVTEAFF
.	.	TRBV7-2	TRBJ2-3	TGTGCCAGCAGTAAACTAGCAAAGTTATATGATACGCAGTATTTT	CASSKLAKLYDTQYF
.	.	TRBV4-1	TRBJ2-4	TGCGCCAGCCGAGGAGCCAAAAACATTCAGTACTTC	CASRGAKNIQYF
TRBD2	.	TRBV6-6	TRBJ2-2	TGTGCCAGCAGTTACCGGACTAGCGGGTCCACCGGGGAGCTGTTTTTT	CASSYRTSGSTGELFF
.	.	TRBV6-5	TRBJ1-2	TGTGCCAGCAGTTTAAAACCGGGTCTCACTTTCCGTGGCTACACCTTC	CASSLKPGLTFRGYTF
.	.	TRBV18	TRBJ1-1	TGTGCCAGCTCACAGGCGGGGGCAGGGGTGACGAACACTGAAGCTTTCTTT	CASSQAGAGVTNTEAFF
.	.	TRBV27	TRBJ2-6	TGTGCCAGCAGTCCCTCGGTGGCCAACGTCCTGACTTTC	CASSPSVANVLTF
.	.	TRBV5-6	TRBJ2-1	TGTGCCAGCAGCTTTGGGGTGACTAGATATGAGCAGTTCTTC	CASSFGVTRYEQFF
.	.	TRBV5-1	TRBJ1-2	TGCGCCAGCAGCTCCGACACGCATTCTAACTATGGCTACACCTTC	CASSSDTHSNYGYTF
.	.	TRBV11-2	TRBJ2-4	TGTGCCAGCAGCTTAATAGCGGTCCTAGCCAAAAACATTCAGTACTTC	CASSLIAVLAKNIQYF
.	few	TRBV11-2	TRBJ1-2	TGTGCCAGCAGCTTAGCTAGGGAGGGGTCGTATGGCTACACCTTC	CASSLAREGSYGYTF
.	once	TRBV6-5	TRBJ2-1	TGTGCCAGCAGTCCTCAAGGGGGAGGGGAGCAGTTCTTC	CASSPQGGGEQFF
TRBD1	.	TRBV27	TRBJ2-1	TGTGCCAGCACCACCACCCGGGACAGGGGCTACAATGAGCAGTTCTTC	CASTTTRDRGYNEQFF
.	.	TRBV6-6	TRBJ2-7	TGTGCCAGCAGTACATCAGACATGATCTCCTACGAGCAGTACTTC	CASSTSDMISYEQYF
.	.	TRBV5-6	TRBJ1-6	TGTGCCAGCAGCTGGAGAAGGGACGGGGGTTCACCCCTCCACTTT	CASSWRRDGGSPLHF
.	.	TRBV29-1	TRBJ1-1	TGCAGCGTTGAAGGCGGCACTGAAGCTTTCTTT	CSVEGGTEAFF
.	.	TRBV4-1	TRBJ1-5	TGCGCCAGCAGCCAAATATATCCCCAGCATTTT	CASSQIYPQHF
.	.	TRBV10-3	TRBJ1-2	TGTGCCATCAGTGAGTCCGGGATGCGATTTGGCTACACCTTC	CAISESGMRFGYTF
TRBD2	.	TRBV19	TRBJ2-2	TGTGCCAGTAGGTTCCTAGCGGCGAACACCGGGGAGCTGTTTTTT	CASRFLAANTGELFF